This TCR beta chain was identified during a study of cytomegalovirus exposure and HLA in healthy donors. Germline lookup yields CDR1 LNHDA and CDR2 SQIVND (reference sequence). The CDR3 has 14 amino acids. Regarding the study as a whole: Cytomegalovirus association was listed for about 180 TCR beta chains.

PCR used 60 Vbeta primers and 13 Jbeta primers. Method: immunoSEQ multiplex PCR; TCRdb's copy keeps in-frame clones and lacks some. The sample carries about 170,000 clones, about 80% recorded once. The count of this clone is one. Antigen: not known. A junction boundary mismatches the germline segment, possibly from a read error. This TCR came from a female donor in good health and CMV-seronegative. V and J are TRBV19 and TRBJ2-2; the match to TRBD1 covers 8 bases. The sequencing input was PBMCs. The CDR3 loop reads CASSIDRGTGELFF. The DNA for the CDR3 is TGTGCCAGTAGCATAGACAGGGGAACCGGGGAGCTGTTTTTT.